This T cell receptor (beta chain) was obtained from a study of control samples from healthy donors and cancer patients. Germline CDR1 and CDR2: MNHEY and SVGAGI. The CDR3 is made up of 13 amino acids. Deletions cut 11 bases from V and 5 bases from J, with 16 bases between. Here immunoSEQ multiplex PCR was the method, and the copy in TCRdb shows in-frame clones only, minus some. This table has about 250,000 clones, roughly 82% appearing once. This clone has a handful of counts. Sequenced input: PBMCs. The gene calls are TRBV6-5 and TRBJ2-1, with D hard to call. The receptor comes from an older woman with lung cancer. The CDR3 spells CAVRLDGHNEQFF. CDR3 bases: TGTGCCGTAAGGCTGGACGGTCACAATGAGCAGTTCTTC.